This TCR beta chain was retrieved from a study of control samples from healthy donors and cancer patients. Data came from immunoSEQ multiplex PCR; TCRdb stores just in-frame clones and leaves some out. Altogether over 10,000 clones are present, around 79% being singletons, with the ten largest covering around 8.4%. V was pared by 0 bases and J by 10 bases, with 15 bases between. Germline values: CDR1 LGHNA, CDR2 YSLEER. This CDR3 has 14 residues. The sample consisted of formalin-fixed, paraffin-embedded tissue. V gene TRBV4-3 combines with J gene TRBJ1-1; D is unresolved. This TCR was recovered from a male donor with melanoma. Here the CDR3 reads CASSQDVRPGTAFF. CDR3 coding DNA: TGCGCCAGCAGCCAAGATGTTCGGCCTGGCACAGCTTTCTTT.